The rows below give T cell receptor beta chains drawn from one sample of a study of shared clonotypes between healthy human individuals. Profiling relied on immunoSEQ multiplex PCR, and the TCRdb table lists in-frame clones only, not all of them. The table records hundreds of thousands of clones, 90% to 95% of them present only once. The specimen was naive CD8+ T cells sorted from blood. The receptors were gathered from a man younger than 45 in good health. Both conserved end residues are part of each CDR3. A D gene is named only where the DNA matches it firmly. Expanded clones are given a class, and other clones once, few, many or no size at all.

abundance: .
j_gene: TRBJ2-7
v_gene: TRBV11-2
d_gene: TRBD2
CDR3nt: TGTGCCAGCAGCTTAACCGCGCCGGGCGGGAGATACGAGCAGTACTTC
CDR3aa: CASSLTAPGGRYEQYF

abundance: once
j_gene: TRBJ2-1
v_gene: TRBV18
d_gene: .
CDR3nt: TGTGCCACTTCGGAGGGGACAAACCGCAATGAGCAGTTCTTC
CDR3aa: CATSEGTNRNEQFF

abundance: .
j_gene: TRBJ2-7
v_gene: TRBV2
d_gene: .
CDR3nt: TGTGCCAGCTGGGGGTACAGGGACAGCGGGAGTTCCTACGAGCAGTACTTC
CDR3aa: CASWGYRDSGSSYEQYF

abundance: .
j_gene: TRBJ2-1
v_gene: TRBV9
d_gene: TRBD2
CDR3nt: TGTGCCAGCAGCGTAACCCCCACCAGCGGGGCCTACAATGAGCAGTTCTTC
CDR3aa: CASSVTPTSGAYNEQFF

abundance: .
j_gene: TRBJ2-5
v_gene: TRBV7-8
d_gene: .
CDR3nt: TGTGCCAGCAGCCCTTGGGACGAGCAAGAGACCCAGTACTTC
CDR3aa: CASSPWDEQETQYF

abundance: .
j_gene: TRBJ2-1
v_gene: TRBV2
d_gene: .
CDR3nt: TGTGCCAGCAGTGATTCCAGGGTGGGGTATGAGCAGTTCTTC
CDR3aa: CASSDSRVGYEQFF

abundance: .
j_gene: TRBJ1-1
v_gene: TRBV11-3
d_gene: TRBD1
CDR3nt: TGTGCCAGCAGCTCCGGAGGGACAGATCCTGAAGCTTTCTTT
CDR3aa: CASSSGGTDPEAFF

abundance: .
j_gene: TRBJ2-7
v_gene: TRBV5-5
d_gene: .
CDR3nt: TGTGCCAGCAGCTTGGGAGGGGGAAGCTCCTACGAGCAGTACTTC
CDR3aa: CASSLGGGSSYEQYF

abundance: .
j_gene: TRBJ2-3
v_gene: TRBV7-2
d_gene: .
CDR3nt: TGTGCCAGCAGCTTAGGGGTCCTGGATACGCAGTATTTT
CDR3aa: CASSLGVLDTQYF

abundance: .
j_gene: TRBJ1-1
v_gene: TRBV29-1
d_gene: .
CDR3nt: TGCAGCGTTGAAGAGGGGGGAGGCACTGAAGCTTTCTTT
CDR3aa: CSVEEGGGTEAFF

abundance: .
j_gene: TRBJ2-1
v_gene: TRBV28
d_gene: TRBD2
CDR3nt: TGTGCCAGCAGTTTAAGCGGGAGGGCCGGGAATGAGCAGTTCTTC
CDR3aa: CASSLSGRAGNEQFF

abundance: .
j_gene: TRBJ1-1
v_gene: TRBV7-9
d_gene: .
CDR3nt: TGTGCCAGCAGCTTGTCCGCCGTCACTGAAGCTTTCTTT
CDR3aa: CASSLSAVTEAFF

abundance: .
j_gene: TRBJ1-1
v_gene: TRBV5-1
d_gene: .
CDR3nt: TGCGCCAGCAGCTTTCAGGGCGGGAACACTGAAGCTTTCTTT
CDR3aa: CASSFQGGNTEAFF

abundance: .
j_gene: TRBJ2-7
v_gene: TRBV13
d_gene: .
CDR3nt: TGTGCCAGCAGCCAGGGGGGAAGCTTTTACGAGCAGTACTTC
CDR3aa: CASSQGGSFYEQYF

abundance: .
j_gene: TRBJ1-2
v_gene: TRBV7-9
d_gene: TRBD1
CDR3nt: TGTGCCAGCAGCTCCCTGGACAGGGGCCCCCTCGATGGCTACACCTTC
CDR3aa: CASSSLDRGPLDGYTF

abundance: .
j_gene: TRBJ2-5
v_gene: TRBV7-9
d_gene: .
CDR3nt: TGTGCCAGCAGCTTAATTCAGGGAATCCAAGAGACCCAGTACTTC
CDR3aa: CASSLIQGIQETQYF

abundance: .
j_gene: TRBJ2-1
v_gene: TRBV9
d_gene: .
CDR3nt: TGTGCCAGCAGCATTAGGGAGAATGAGCAGTTCTTC
CDR3aa: CASSIRENEQFF

abundance: .
j_gene: TRBJ1-2
v_gene: TRBV4-1
d_gene: .
CDR3nt: TGCGCCAGCAGCCAAGATGGAGCAGGGACCCCTCATAACACCTTC
CDR3aa: CASSQDGAGTPHNTF

abundance: .
j_gene: TRBJ2-7
v_gene: TRBV29-1
d_gene: TRBD2
CDR3nt: TGCAGCGTTATGGGCAGCGGGGTGTTTTACGAGCAGTACTTC
CDR3aa: CSVMGSGVFYEQYF

abundance: .
j_gene: TRBJ1-5
v_gene: TRBV28
d_gene: TRBD1
CDR3nt: TGTGCCAGCAGCCACCGACAGGGTGCGCAGCCCCAGCATTTT
CDR3aa: CASSHRQGAQPQHF

abundance: .
j_gene: TRBJ2-1
v_gene: TRBV7-9
d_gene: TRBD1
CDR3nt: TGTGCCAGCAGGGGACAGGGCATGTTCTTC
CDR3aa: CASRGQGMFF

abundance: .
j_gene: TRBJ1-5
v_gene: TRBV27
d_gene: .
CDR3nt: TGTGCCAGCAGTGTACAGGGTGTTCAGCCCCAGCATTTT
CDR3aa: CASSVQGVQPQHF

abundance: .
j_gene: TRBJ2-7
v_gene: TRBV28
d_gene: TRBD1
CDR3nt: TGTGCCATCACCCCCGCCGGGACAGGGGGCCGCGAGCAGTACTTC
CDR3aa: CAITPAGTGGREQYF

abundance: .
j_gene: TRBJ2-7
v_gene: TRBV4-3
d_gene: .
CDR3nt: TGCGCCAGCAGCCAAGACGGGGTGGATGAGCAGTACTTC
CDR3aa: CASSQDGVDEQYF

abundance: .
j_gene: TRBJ2-4
v_gene: TRBV13
d_gene: .
CDR3nt: TGTGCCAGCAGGGGGACTCCCGGGCAAAGCATTCAGTACTTC
CDR3aa: CASRGTPGQSIQYF

abundance: .
j_gene: TRBJ1-2
v_gene: TRBV19
d_gene: .
CDR3nt: TGTGCCAGTAGTATCGCCCGGGACCCCTCCTCACAGGGCTACACCTTC
CDR3aa: CASSIARDPSSQGYTF

abundance: .
j_gene: TRBJ2-7
v_gene: TRBV5-6
d_gene: TRBD2
CDR3nt: TGTGCCAGCAGCTTGGCCGGGGGGAGCCGCTCCTACGAGCAGTACTTC
CDR3aa: CASSLAGGSRSYEQYF

abundance: .
j_gene: TRBJ1-1
v_gene: TRBV28
d_gene: .
CDR3nt: TGTGCCAGCAACCCTTTGGGGTGGTCGACTGAAGCTTTCTTT
CDR3aa: CASNPLGWSTEAFF

abundance: .
j_gene: TRBJ2-7
v_gene: TRBV28
d_gene: .
CDR3nt: TGTGCCAGCAGTTTATATTCGGGGTCGTCCGAGCAGTACTTC
CDR3aa: CASSLYSGSSEQYF

abundance: .
j_gene: TRBJ1-4
v_gene: TRBV21-1
d_gene: .
CDR3nt: TGTGCCAGCAGCAGTCCCTTCACGGTCCCAAATGAAAAACTGTTTTTT
CDR3aa: CASSSPFTVPNEKLFF

abundance: .
j_gene: TRBJ2-7
v_gene: TRBV29-1
d_gene: .
CDR3nt: TGCAGCGTAGAAGCCGGGACAAGCACCTACGAGCAGTACTTC
CDR3aa: CSVEAGTSTYEQYF

abundance: few
j_gene: TRBJ2-3
v_gene: TRBV6-6
d_gene: .
CDR3nt: TGTGCCAGCAGTCGACCAAGCGAAGGCACAGATACGCAGTATTTT
CDR3aa: CASSRPSEGTDTQYF

abundance: .
j_gene: TRBJ2-3
v_gene: TRBV10-3
d_gene: TRBD1
CDR3nt: TGTGCCATCAGTGCTCGGACAGGGGTGACCTCAGATACGCAGTATTTT
CDR3aa: CAISARTGVTSDTQYF

abundance: .
j_gene: TRBJ1-1
v_gene: TRBV7-6
d_gene: .
CDR3nt: TGTGCCAGCAGCTCCCTACCTAGTCCTGAAGCTTTCTTT
CDR3aa: CASSSLPSPEAFF

abundance: .
j_gene: TRBJ2-7
v_gene: TRBV9
d_gene: .
CDR3nt: TGTGCCAGCAGCTCTGACACAGGAGGGGTATACGAGCAGTACTTC
CDR3aa: CASSSDTGGVYEQYF

abundance: .
j_gene: TRBJ2-7
v_gene: TRBV14
d_gene: TRBD2
CDR3nt: TGTGCCAGCAGCAGGTCTGGTGGGACTAGCGACTACGAGCAGTACTTC
CDR3aa: CASSRSGGTSDYEQYF

abundance: .
j_gene: TRBJ2-7
v_gene: TRBV28
d_gene: TRBD1
CDR3nt: TGTGCCAGCAGGGGCCAAACCGGGACAGGCTACGAGCAGTACTTC
CDR3aa: CASRGQTGTGYEQYF

abundance: .
j_gene: TRBJ2-1
v_gene: TRBV9
d_gene: TRBD2
CDR3nt: TGTGCCAGCAGCAGAGCTAGCGGGAGTTTAAATGAGCAGTTCTTC
CDR3aa: CASSRASGSLNEQFF

abundance: .
j_gene: TRBJ1-5
v_gene: TRBV9
d_gene: TRBD1
CDR3nt: TGTGCCAGCAGCGTACAGGGGGTCGGCAATCAGCCCCAGCATTTT
CDR3aa: CASSVQGVGNQPQHF

abundance: .
j_gene: TRBJ2-1
v_gene: TRBV28
d_gene: .
CDR3nt: TGTGCCACCAAGATAAGAGCCCAAACCTACAATGAGCAGTTCTTC
CDR3aa: CATKIRAQTYNEQFF

abundance: .
j_gene: TRBJ2-1
v_gene: TRBV7-9
d_gene: .
CDR3nt: TGTGCCAGCAGCTTAGGTGTTGGGAGTGAGCAGTTCTTC
CDR3aa: CASSLGVGSEQFF

abundance: .
j_gene: TRBJ2-2
v_gene: TRBV29-1
d_gene: TRBD2
CDR3nt: TGCAGCGTTGAAGGGACACTAGCGGGACGGGAGCTGTTTTTT
CDR3aa: CSVEGTLAGRELFF

abundance: .
j_gene: TRBJ2-1
v_gene: TRBV19
d_gene: TRBD2
CDR3nt: TGTGCCAGTACCGGGACTAAGGCCTATGAGCAGTTCTTC
CDR3aa: CASTGTKAYEQFF

abundance: .
j_gene: TRBJ2-1
v_gene: TRBV28
d_gene: TRBD2
CDR3nt: TGTGCCAGCAGTTTCCGCCGACTAGCGGGAGAGAGTAGGTCCTACAATGAGCAGTTCTTC
CDR3aa: CASSFRRLAGESRSYNEQFF

abundance: .
j_gene: TRBJ2-7
v_gene: TRBV21-1
d_gene: .
CDR3nt: TGTGCCAGCAGCAAAGCCGCGGGGCGGGAGGGATTCGGCGAGCAGTACTTC
CDR3aa: CASSKAAGREGFGEQYF

abundance: .
j_gene: TRBJ1-5
v_gene: TRBV28
d_gene: .
CDR3nt: TGTGCCAGCAGCCAGACAGTGGGACAGCCCCAGCATTTT
CDR3aa: CASSQTVGQPQHF

abundance: .
j_gene: TRBJ2-7
v_gene: TRBV13
d_gene: .
CDR3nt: TGTGCCAGCAGCTTATTCAGGGAGAAGCAGTACTTC
CDR3aa: CASSLFREKQYF

abundance: .
j_gene: TRBJ2-7
v_gene: TRBV4-1
d_gene: .
CDR3nt: TGCGCCAGCAGCCAAGTGGGGCAGGTCAACGAGCAGTACTTC
CDR3aa: CASSQVGQVNEQYF

abundance: once
j_gene: TRBJ2-3
v_gene: TRBV7-8
d_gene: .
CDR3nt: TGTGCCAGCAGCTTAGCGGGGGCTAGCACAGATACGCAGTATTTT
CDR3aa: CASSLAGASTDTQYF